These 3 T cell receptor beta chains share one sample of origin, sequenced in a study of OX40 agonist ivuxolimab in advanced cancers. The repertoire was sequenced with immunoSEQ multiplex PCR; TCRdb's copy has only in-frame clones and lacks some. Of about 81,000 clones listed, 84% are singletons. Sequences were derived from CD4+ or CD8+ T cells sorted from blood, sampled in a trial of the OX40 agonist ivuxolimab. The receptors here all came from an adult with an advanced solid tumor such as melanoma, head and neck, liver or kidney cancer.

The chain carries TRBV11-2 and TRBJ2-7; tentative D call: TRBD2 (6 bases). Germline V gives CDR1 SGHAT, CDR2 FQNNGV. V lost 3 bases to trimming and J lost 5 bases, with 17 bases between them. CDR3 length equals 15 residues. This CDR3 reads CASSLEGGAINEQYV. The CDR3, as DNA: TGTGCCAGCAGCTTGGAGGGCGGGGCGATCAACGAGCAGTACGTC.

This chain joins TRBV5-8 and TRBJ2-5; no reliable D call. The CDR3 contains 16 residues. The V and J ends lost 0 bases and 2 bases respectively, with 14 bases between them. The V gene's germline CDR1 is SGHTS and CDR2 YDEGEE. CDR3 amino acids: CASSLGIKTLQETQYF. CDR3 nucleotide sequence: TGTGCCAGCAGCTTGGGGATAAAGACACTACAAGAGACCCAGTACTTC. The variable domain in full, completed from reference TRBV5-8 and TRBJ2-5, reads EAGVTQSPTHLIKTRGQQATLRCSPISGHTSVYWYQQALGLGLQFLLWYDEGEERNRGNFPPRFSGRQFPNYSSELNVNALELEDSALYLCASSLGIKTLQETQYFGPGTRLLVL.

This chain joins TRBV7-2 and TRBJ2-2; tentatively, D is TRBD1 (6 bases). CDR3 size: 13 residues. V dropped 6 bases and J dropped 4 bases, with 9 bases sitting between them. Germline CDR1 reads SGHTA; CDR2 reads FQGNSA. The DNA for the CDR3 is TGTGCCAGCAGTCGGGACATCACCGGGGAGCTGTTTTTT. Translated: CASSRDITGELFF.